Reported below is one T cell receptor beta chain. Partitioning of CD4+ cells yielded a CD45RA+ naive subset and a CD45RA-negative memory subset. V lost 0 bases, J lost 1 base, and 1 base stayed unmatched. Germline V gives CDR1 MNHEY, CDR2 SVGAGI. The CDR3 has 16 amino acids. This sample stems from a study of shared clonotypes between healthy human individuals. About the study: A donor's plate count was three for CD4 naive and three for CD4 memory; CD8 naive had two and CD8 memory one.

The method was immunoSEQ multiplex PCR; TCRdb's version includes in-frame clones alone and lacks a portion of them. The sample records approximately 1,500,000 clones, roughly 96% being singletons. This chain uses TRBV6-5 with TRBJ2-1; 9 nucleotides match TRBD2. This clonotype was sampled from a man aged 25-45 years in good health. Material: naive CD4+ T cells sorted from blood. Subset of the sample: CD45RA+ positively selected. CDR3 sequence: CASSYSLAGSYNEQFF. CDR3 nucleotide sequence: TGTGCCAGCAGTTACTCTCTAGCGGGATCCTACAATGAGCAGTTCTTC.